The source of this TCR beta chain is a study of blood T cell repertoires in COVID-19. The V end was cut by 4 bases, the J end by 0 bases, with 7 bases between. The length of the CDR3 is 14 residues. CDR1 is MGHDK, CDR2 SYGVNS, per germline. Clones were read by immunoSEQ multiplex PCR, and TCRdb kept only the in-frame ones, dropping some. This sample has fewer than 70,000 clones, with around nine tenths found just once. The chain employs TRBV25-1 and TRBJ1-5, with D tentatively TRBD1 (5 bases). The sequence was collected from a woman of 80 years or more with active COVID-19. The source material was peripheral blood. DNA for the CDR3: TGTGCCAGCAGTGGGACACTTAGCAATCAGCCCCAGCATTTT. Protein sequence: CASSGTLSNQPQHF. Full variable domain (missing parts from reference TRBV25-1 and TRBJ1-5): EADIYQTPRYLVIGTGKKITLECSQTMGHDKMYWYQQDPGMELHLIHYSYGVNSTEKGDLSSESTVSRIRTEHFPLTLESARPSHTSQYLCASSGTLSNQPQHFGDGTRLSIL.